This T cell receptor beta chain is drawn from a study of T-cell memory formation after mild COVID-19. Study-level results: Proof of SARS-CoV-2 specificity was absent for the second-wave clones that crested on day 37. CM and EM subsets held most contracting CD4+ clones; EMRA held CD8+ ones.

The CDR3 covers 17 residues. Comment on this clonotype: The antigen remains undetermined.

With constant-segment primers, 5'RACE yielded cDNA libraries of TCR alpha and TCR beta that carried sample barcodes and UMIs. TCRdb redid the calling of the 5' RACE reads with MiXCR, one entry per CDR3 protein. The sample consists of about 58,000 distinct CDR3 sequences, around a quarter of them appearing once. The TCR sequence derives from a man aged 18 to 30 who had mild COVID-19 (a few samples of this study predate the infection). Cell type and time point are not known. Sequencing was carried out using PBMCs or a T cell subset sorted from them (not recorded which). The chain joins TRBV21-1 to TRBJ2-2; no DNA check was done on the table's D call, TRBD1. TRBV21-1 is tagged as a pseudogene. The CDR3 coding sequence is TGTGCCAGCAGCAAACCCCCGGTTGGGGGGAACACCGGGGAGCTGTTTTTT. Its translation: CASSKPPVGGNTGELFF.